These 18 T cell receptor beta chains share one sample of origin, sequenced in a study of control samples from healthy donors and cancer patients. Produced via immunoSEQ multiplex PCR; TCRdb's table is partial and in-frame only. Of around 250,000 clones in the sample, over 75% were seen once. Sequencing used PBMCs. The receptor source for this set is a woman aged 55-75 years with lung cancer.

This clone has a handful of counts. The CDR3 sequence: CASSQEGGLGAQHF. CDR3 nucleotides: TGCGCCAGCAGCCAAGAGGGGGGTCTGGGGGCCCAGCATTTT. This chain links TRBV4-1 with TRBJ1-5; D possibly corresponds to TRBD1 (5 bases). From germline, CDR1 is MGHRA and CDR2 YSYEKL. The V end was cut by 0 bases, the J end by 11 bases, with 14 bases between. The CDR3 spans 14 residues.

CDR3 nucleotides: TGTGCCAGCAGTGCAGGCCCCTATGGCTACACCTTC. It is translated as CASSAGPYGYTF. The chain recombines TRBV2 with TRBJ1-2; no firm D call. The CDR3 is 12 residues long. Germline V CDR1 and CDR2: SNHLY, FYNNEI. Trimming cost V 4 bases and J 4 bases, with 7 bases left between them.

The CDR3 reads CASSFSDTGELFF. The CDR3 DNA is TGTGCCAGCAGTTTTAGTGACACCGGGGAGCTGTTTTTT. J is TRBJ2-2 and V is TRBV12-3 or TRBV12-4; D unclear. This CDR3 has 13 amino acids. Trimming pared 3 bases from V and 3 bases from J, leaving 5 bases between.

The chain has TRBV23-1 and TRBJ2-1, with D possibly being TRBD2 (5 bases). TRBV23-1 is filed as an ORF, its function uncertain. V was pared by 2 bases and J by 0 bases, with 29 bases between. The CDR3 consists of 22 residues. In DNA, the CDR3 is TGCGCCAGCAGTCAAGGGCACCATAGCGACCCTCCCCCCTCCTACTCCTACAATGAGCAGTTCTTC. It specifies CASSQGHHSDPPPSYSYNEQFF.

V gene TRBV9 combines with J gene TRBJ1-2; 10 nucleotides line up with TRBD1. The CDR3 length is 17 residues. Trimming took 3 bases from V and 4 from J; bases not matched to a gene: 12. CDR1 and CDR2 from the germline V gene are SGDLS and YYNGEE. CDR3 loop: CASSAGTGARGTYGYTF. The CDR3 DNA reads TGTGCCAGCAGCGCCGGGACAGGGGCTCGGGGGACCTATGGCTACACCTTC.

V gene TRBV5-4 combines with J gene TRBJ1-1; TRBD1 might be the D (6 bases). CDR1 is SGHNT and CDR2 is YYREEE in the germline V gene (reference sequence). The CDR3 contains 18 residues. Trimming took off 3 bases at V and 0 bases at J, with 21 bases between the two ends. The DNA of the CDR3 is TGTGCCAGCAGCTCCGGGGGGAACAGGGACCCAATGAACACTGAAGCTTTCTTT. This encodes CASSSGGNRDPMNTEAFF.

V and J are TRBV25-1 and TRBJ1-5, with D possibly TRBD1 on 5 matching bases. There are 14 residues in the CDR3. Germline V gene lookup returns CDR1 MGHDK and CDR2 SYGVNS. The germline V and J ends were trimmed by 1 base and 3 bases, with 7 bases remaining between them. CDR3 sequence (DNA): TGTGCCAGCAGTGAATGGGGGAACAATCAGCCCCAGCATTTT. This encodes CASSEWGNNQPQHF.

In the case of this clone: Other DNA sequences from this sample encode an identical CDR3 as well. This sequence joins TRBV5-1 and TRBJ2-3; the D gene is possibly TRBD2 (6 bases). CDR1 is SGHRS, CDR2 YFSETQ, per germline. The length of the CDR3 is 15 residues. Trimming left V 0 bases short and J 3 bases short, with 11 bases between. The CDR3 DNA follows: TGCGCCAGCAGCTTGGAGGGAGGAGGTACAGATACGCAGTATTTT. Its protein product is CASSLEGGGTDTQYF.

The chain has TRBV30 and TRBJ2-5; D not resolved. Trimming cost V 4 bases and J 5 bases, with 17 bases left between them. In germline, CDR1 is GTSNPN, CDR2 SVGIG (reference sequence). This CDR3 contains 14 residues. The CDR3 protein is CAWIQEQPQETQYF. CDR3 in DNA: TGTGCCTGGATTCAAGAACAGCCCCAGGAGACCCAGTACTTC.

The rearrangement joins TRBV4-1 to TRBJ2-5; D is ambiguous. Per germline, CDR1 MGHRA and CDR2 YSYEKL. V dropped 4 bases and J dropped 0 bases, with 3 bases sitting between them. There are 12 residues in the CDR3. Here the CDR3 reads CASSLDQETQYF. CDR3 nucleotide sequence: TGCGCCAGCAGCCTGGACCAAGAGACCCAGTACTTC.

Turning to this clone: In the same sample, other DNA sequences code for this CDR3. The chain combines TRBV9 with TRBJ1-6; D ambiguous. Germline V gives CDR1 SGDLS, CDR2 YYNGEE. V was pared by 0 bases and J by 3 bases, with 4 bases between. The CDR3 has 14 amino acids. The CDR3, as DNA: TGTGCCAGCAGCGTAGCAGTCTATAATTCACCCCTCCACTTT. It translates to CASSVAVYNSPLHF. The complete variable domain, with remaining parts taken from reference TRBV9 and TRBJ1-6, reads DSGVTQTPKHLITATGQRVTLRCSPRSGDLSVYWYQQSLDQGLQFLIQYYNGEERAKGNILERFSAQQFPDLHSELNLSSLELGDSALYFCASSVAVYNSPLHFGNGTRLTVT.

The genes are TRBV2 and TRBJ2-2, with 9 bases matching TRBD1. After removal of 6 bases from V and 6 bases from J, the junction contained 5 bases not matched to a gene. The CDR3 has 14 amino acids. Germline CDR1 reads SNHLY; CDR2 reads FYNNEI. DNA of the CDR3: TGTGCCAGCAGCGACAGGGGGTTGCCCGGGGAGCTGTTTTTT. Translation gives CASSDRGLPGELFF. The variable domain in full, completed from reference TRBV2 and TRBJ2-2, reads EPEVTQTPSHQVTQMGQEVILRCVPISNHLYFYWYRQILGQKVEFLVSFYNNEISEKSEIFDDQFSVERPDGSNFTLKIRSTKLEDSAMYFCASSDRGLPGELFFGEGSRLTVL.

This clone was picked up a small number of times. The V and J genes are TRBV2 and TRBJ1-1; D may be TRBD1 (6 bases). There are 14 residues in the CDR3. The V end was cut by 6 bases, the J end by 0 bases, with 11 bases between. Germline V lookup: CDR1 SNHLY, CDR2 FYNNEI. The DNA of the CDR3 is TGTGCCAGCAGCCTCGGACAGTTGAACACTGAAGCTTTCTTT. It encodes CASSLGQLNTEAFF. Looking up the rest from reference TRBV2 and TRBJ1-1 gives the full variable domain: EPEVTQTPSHQVTQMGQEVILRCVPISNHLYFYWYRQILGQKVEFLVSFYNNEISEKSEIFDDQFSVERPDGSNFTLKIRSTKLEDSAMYFCASSLGQLNTEAFFGQGTRLTVV.

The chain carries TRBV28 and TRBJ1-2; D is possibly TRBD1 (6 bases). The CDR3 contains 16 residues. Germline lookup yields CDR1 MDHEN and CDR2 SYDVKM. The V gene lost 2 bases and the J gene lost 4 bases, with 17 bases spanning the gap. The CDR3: CASSLPEIQGSYGYTF. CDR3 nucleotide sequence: TGTGCCAGCAGTTTACCCGAAATACAGGGTAGCTATGGCTACACCTTC.

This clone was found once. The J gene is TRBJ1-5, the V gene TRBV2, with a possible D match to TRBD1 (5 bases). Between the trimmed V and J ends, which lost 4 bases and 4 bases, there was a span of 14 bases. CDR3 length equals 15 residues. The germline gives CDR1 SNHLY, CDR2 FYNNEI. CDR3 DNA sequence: TGTGCCAGCAGTGGTCAGGGCCTGTCGAATCAGCCCCAGCATTTT. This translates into CASSGQGLSNQPQHF.

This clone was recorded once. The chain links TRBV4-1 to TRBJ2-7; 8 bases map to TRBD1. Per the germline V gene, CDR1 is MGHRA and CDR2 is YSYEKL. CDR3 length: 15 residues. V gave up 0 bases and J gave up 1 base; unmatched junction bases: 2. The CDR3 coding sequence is TGCGCCAGCAGCCAAGACGGGGACAGGTCCTACGAGCAGTACTTC. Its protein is CASSQDGDRSYEQYF.

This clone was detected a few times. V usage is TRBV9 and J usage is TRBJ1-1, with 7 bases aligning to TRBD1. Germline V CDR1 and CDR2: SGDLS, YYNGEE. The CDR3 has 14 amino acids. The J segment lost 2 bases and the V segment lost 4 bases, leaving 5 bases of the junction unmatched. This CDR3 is CASSQTGLNTEAFF. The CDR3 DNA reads TGTGCCAGCAGCCAGACAGGGCTTAACACTGAAGCTTTCTTT. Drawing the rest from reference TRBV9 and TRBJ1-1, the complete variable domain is DSGVTQTPKHLITATGQRVTLRCSPRSGDLSVYWYQQSLDQGLQFLIQYYNGEERAKGNILERFSAQQFPDLHSELNLSSLELGDSALYFCASSQTGLNTEAFFGQGTRLTVV.

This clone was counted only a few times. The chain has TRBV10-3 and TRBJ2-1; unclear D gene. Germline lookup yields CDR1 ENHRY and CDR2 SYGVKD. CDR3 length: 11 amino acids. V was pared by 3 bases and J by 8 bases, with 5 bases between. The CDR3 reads CAISDPHEQFF. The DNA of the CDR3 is TGTGCCATCAGTGACCCCCATGAGCAGTTCTTC.